This TCR beta chain was identified in a study of blood T cell repertoires in COVID-19. Per the germline V gene, CDR1 is LNHNV and CDR2 is YYDKDF (reference sequence). V trimming: 5 bases; J trimming: 8 bases; junction bases outside the gene matches: 9. The CDR3 is made up of 16 amino acids. Libraries were prepared by immunoSEQ multiplex PCR; TCRdb keeps only in-frame clonotypes and omits some of them. Here the sample spans about 270,000 clones, around 87% being singletons. The TCR sequence derives from a woman between 45 and 65 years old with acute or convalescent COVID-19. The sequenced sample was peripheral blood. The V and J genes are TRBV15 and TRBJ2-1; 13 bases line up with TRBD2. The CDR3 loop is CATSPGGTSGTDEQFF. CDR3 DNA: TGTGCCACCAGCCCGGGGGGGACTAGCGGGACGGATGAGCAGTTCTTC.